The rows below give T cell receptor beta chains drawn from one sample of a study of metastatic and nonmetastatic thyroid tumors. TCRdb re-called clones from the PCR reads using MiXCR. The repertoire holds thousands of clones, with about 40% as singletons. The specimen sequenced was tumor tissue. Every receptor here comes from a female donor with papillary thyroid cancer or a benign thyroid nodule (not recorded which). Some clones in this sample may be carry-over from other donors' samples. CDR3s include the opening cysteine and the closing phenylalanine or tryptophan. The order of the fields is clone size, J gene, V gene, D gene, CDR3 protein, CDR3 DNA. The D gene is left open where the match is weak. The size field is filled for only some rows; it gives once, few, many or a size class.

abundance: few; j_gene: TRBJ2-2; v_gene: TRBV11-3; d_gene: .; CDR3aa: CASSLRGRNGELFF; CDR3nt: TGTGCCAGCAGCCTCAGGGGTAGGAACGGGGAGCTGTTTTTT
abundance: few; j_gene: TRBJ1-4; v_gene: TRBV19; d_gene: TRBD1; CDR3aa: CASSTLAGTGYEKLFF; CDR3nt: TGTGCCAGTAGTACTCTAGCCGGGACAGGGTACGAAAAACTGTTTTTT
abundance: .; j_gene: TRBJ1-3; v_gene: TRBV15; d_gene: .; CDR3aa: CATSRDKGRNGNTIYF; CDR3nt: TGTGCCACCAGCAGAGACAAGGGAAGAAACGGAAACACCATATATTTT
abundance: .; j_gene: TRBJ2-7; v_gene: TRBV7-9; d_gene: TRBD1; CDR3aa: CASSREGADYEQYF; CDR3nt: TGTGCCAGCAGCCGCGAGGGGGCCGACTACGAGCAGTACTTC
abundance: .; j_gene: TRBJ2-3; v_gene: TRBV7-6; d_gene: TRBD2; CDR3aa: CASSSLGAGEVTDTQYF; CDR3nt: TGTGCCAGCAGCTCCCTGGGAGCGGGAGAGGTCACAGATACGCAGTATTTT
abundance: few; j_gene: TRBJ2-3; v_gene: TRBV24-1; d_gene: .; CDR3aa: CATSVADTQYF; CDR3nt: TGTGCCACCAGTGTAGCAGATACGCAGTATTTT
abundance: .; j_gene: TRBJ2-3; v_gene: TRBV5-1; d_gene: .; CDR3aa: CASRRSAGGGTDTQYF; CDR3nt: TGCGCCAGCAGACGAAGTGCAGGTGGGGGCACAGATACGCAGTATTTT
abundance: few; j_gene: TRBJ2-1; v_gene: TRBV12-3/TRBV12-4; d_gene: TRBD2; CDR3aa: CASRGLAGRGGPYNEQFF; CDR3nt: TGTGCCAGCAGAGGACTAGCGGGGAGGGGCGGCCCCTACAATGAGCAGTTCTTC
abundance: .; j_gene: TRBJ2-1; v_gene: TRBV20-1; d_gene: TRBD2; CDR3aa: CSAPGTSGYNEQFF; CDR3nt: TGCAGTGCTCCGGGGACTAGCGGGTACAATGAGCAGTTCTTC
abundance: medium-sized; j_gene: TRBJ2-7; v_gene: TRBV18; d_gene: .; CDR3aa: CASSKDSSSYEQYF; CDR3nt: TGTGCCAGCTCAAAGGACAGTAGCTCCTACGAGCAGTACTTC
abundance: few; j_gene: TRBJ2-5; v_gene: TRBV28; d_gene: TRBD2; CDR3aa: CASSPGTSGTDFESYF; CDR3nt: TGTGCCAGCAGTCCCGGGACTAGCGGGACCGACTTTGAAAGTTACTTC
abundance: few; j_gene: TRBJ2-6; v_gene: TRBV28; d_gene: .; CDR3aa: CASRLRGTDPYSWANVLTF; CDR3nt: TGTGCCAGCAGACTAAGGGGCACAGACCCTTACTCTTGGGCCAACGTCCTGACTTTC
abundance: .; j_gene: TRBJ1-1; v_gene: TRBV28; d_gene: .; CDR3aa: CASGYTEAFF; CDR3nt: TGTGCCAGCGGATACACTGAAGCTTTCTTT
abundance: many; j_gene: TRBJ2-2; v_gene: TRBV6-1; d_gene: TRBD2; CDR3aa: CASYSGDTGELFF; CDR3nt: TGTGCCAGTTATAGCGGGGACACCGGGGAGCTGTTTTTT
abundance: many; j_gene: TRBJ2-1; v_gene: TRBV7-2; d_gene: TRBD2; CDR3aa: CASSSNGREASSYNEQFF; CDR3nt: TGTGCCAGCAGCTCTAACGGGCGGGAGGCCAGCTCCTACAATGAGCAGTTCTTC
abundance: few; j_gene: TRBJ1-1; v_gene: TRBV19; d_gene: TRBD1; CDR3aa: CASRTTGGGRAFF; CDR3nt: TGTGCCAGTAGGACGACAGGGGGCGGCCGAGCTTTCTTT
abundance: .; j_gene: TRBJ2-3; v_gene: TRBV11-1; d_gene: .; CDR3aa: CASSIGGGLTTDTQYF; CDR3nt: TGTGCCAGCAGCATCGGAGGAGGTTTAACCACAGATACGCAGTATTTT
abundance: .; j_gene: TRBJ2-2; v_gene: TRBV5-1; d_gene: .; CDR3aa: CASRAIVTGELFF; CDR3nt: TGCGCCAGCAGAGCTATCGTAACCGGGGAGCTGTTTTTT
abundance: .; j_gene: TRBJ1-5; v_gene: TRBV30; d_gene: .; CDR3aa: CAWSVGGDNQPQHF; CDR3nt: TGTGCCTGGAGTGTGGGCGGGGACAATCAGCCCCAGCATTTT
abundance: few; j_gene: TRBJ1-5; v_gene: TRBV6-1; d_gene: .; CDR3aa: CASSPIGSHQPQHF; CDR3nt: TGTGCCAGCAGTCCCATTGGGAGTCATCAGCCCCAGCATTTT
abundance: many; j_gene: TRBJ2-4; v_gene: TRBV10-3; d_gene: .; CDR3aa: CAISGPIGGGDKNIQYF; CDR3nt: TGTGCCATCAGTGGGCCCATCGGGGGTGGCGACAAAAACATTCAGTACTTC
abundance: many; j_gene: TRBJ1-4; v_gene: TRBV5-1; d_gene: .; CDR3aa: CASSLGQGDEKLFF; CDR3nt: TGCGCCAGCAGCTTGGGGCAGGGTGACGAAAAACTGTTTTTT
abundance: .; j_gene: TRBJ1-5; v_gene: TRBV6-1; d_gene: .; CDR3aa: CASSEAISQGWQPQHF; CDR3nt: TGTGCCAGCAGTGAAGCGATCTCCCAGGGCTGGCAGCCCCAGCATTTT
abundance: .; j_gene: TRBJ2-7; v_gene: TRBV7-8; d_gene: TRBD2; CDR3aa: CASSHQSGTSVYEQYF; CDR3nt: TGTGCCAGCAGCCACCAGTCCGGGACTAGCGTCTACGAGCAGTACTTC
abundance: .; j_gene: TRBJ2-7; v_gene: TRBV11-3; d_gene: TRBD2; CDR3aa: CASSPPARGGFDEQYF; CDR3nt: TGTGCCAGCAGCCCGCCCGCGCGGGGGGGATTCGACGAGCAGTACTTC
abundance: .; j_gene: TRBJ2-2; v_gene: TRBV28; d_gene: .; CDR3aa: CASSLFLIGELFF; CDR3nt: TGTGCCAGCAGTTTATTTCTCATCGGGGAGCTGTTTTTT
abundance: few; j_gene: TRBJ2-7; v_gene: TRBV2; d_gene: .; CDR3aa: CASSEVDSNYEQYF; CDR3nt: TGTGCCAGCAGTGAAGTTGACTCAAACTACGAGCAGTACTTC
abundance: medium-sized; j_gene: TRBJ2-4; v_gene: TRBV5-1; d_gene: TRBD2; CDR3aa: CASSPAEGSGGLAKNIQYF; CDR3nt: TGCGCCAGCAGCCCGGCGGAGGGTAGCGGGGGGTTAGCCAAAAACATTCAGTACTTC
abundance: .; j_gene: TRBJ1-2; v_gene: TRBV5-6; d_gene: .; CDR3aa: CASSLGLGLSGYTF; CDR3nt: TGTGCCAGCAGCTTGGGTCTGGGGCTGAGTGGCTACACCTTC
abundance: medium-sized; j_gene: TRBJ1-1; v_gene: TRBV11-3; d_gene: .; CDR3aa: CASSSDGNTEAFF; CDR3nt: TGTGCCAGCAGCTCGGACGGGAACACTGAAGCTTTCTTT
abundance: .; j_gene: TRBJ2-7; v_gene: TRBV11-2; d_gene: TRBD1; CDR3aa: CASSLETGIYEQYF; CDR3nt: TGTGCCAGCAGCTTAGAGACAGGGATCTACGAGCAGTACTTC
abundance: .; j_gene: TRBJ2-7; v_gene: TRBV10-3; d_gene: .; CDR3aa: CAISEYSRTYEQYF; CDR3nt: TGTGCCATCAGTGAGTACAGCAGAACCTACGAGCAGTACTTC
abundance: medium-sized; j_gene: TRBJ2-3; v_gene: TRBV7-6; d_gene: TRBD2; CDR3aa: CASSFLAGEFTDTQYF; CDR3nt: TGTGCCAGCAGCTTCCTAGCGGGGGAATTCACAGATACGCAGTATTTT
abundance: medium-sized; j_gene: TRBJ1-2; v_gene: TRBV4-1; d_gene: TRBD1; CDR3aa: CASSGTAFYGYTF; CDR3nt: TGCGCCAGCAGCGGGACAGCTTTCTATGGCTACACCTTC
abundance: .; j_gene: TRBJ1-2; v_gene: TRBV30; d_gene: .; CDR3aa: CAWRNGYYTF; CDR3nt: TGTGCCTGGAGGAACGGGTACTACACCTTC
abundance: .; j_gene: TRBJ2-7; v_gene: TRBV7-2; d_gene: .; CDR3aa: CASSLAPGSGREQYF; CDR3nt: TGTGCCAGCAGCTTAGCCCCCGGGTCAGGGCGCGAGCAGTACTTC
abundance: .; j_gene: TRBJ2-7; v_gene: TRBV4-1; d_gene: .; CDR3aa: CASSQRTGTYEQYF; CDR3nt: TGCGCCAGCAGCCAACGGACGGGCACCTACGAGCAGTACTTC
abundance: .; j_gene: TRBJ1-5; v_gene: TRBV28; d_gene: .; CDR3aa: CASSSGLNQPQHF; CDR3nt: TGTGCCAGCAGTTCCGGTCTGAATCAGCCCCAGCATTTT
abundance: .; j_gene: TRBJ2-7; v_gene: TRBV20-1; d_gene: .; CDR3aa: CSARVKYEQYF; CDR3nt: TGCAGTGCCAGGGTAAAGTACGAGCAGTACTTC
abundance: .; j_gene: TRBJ1-1; v_gene: TRBV28; d_gene: .; CDR3aa: CASRSDRLTEAFF; CDR3nt: TGTGCCAGCAGGTCTGACAGATTAACTGAAGCTTTCTTT
abundance: .; j_gene: TRBJ1-1; v_gene: TRBV5-1; d_gene: .; CDR3aa: CASSLTGENTEAFF; CDR3nt: TGCGCCAGCAGCTTAACAGGTGAGAACACTGAAGCTTTCTTT
abundance: medium-sized; j_gene: TRBJ2-1; v_gene: TRBV5-1; d_gene: .; CDR3aa: CASSSIGTRSYNEQFF; CDR3nt: TGCGCCAGCAGCTCGATAGGCACTCGCTCCTACAATGAGCAGTTCTTC
abundance: .; j_gene: TRBJ2-7; v_gene: TRBV20-1; d_gene: TRBD2; CDR3aa: CSARTLADYEQYF; CDR3nt: TGCAGTGCTAGAACTCTAGCGGACTACGAGCAGTACTTC
abundance: .; j_gene: TRBJ1-1; v_gene: TRBV2; d_gene: TRBD1; CDR3aa: CASSPGTGGTEAFF; CDR3nt: TGTGCCAGCAGTCCCGGGACAGGGGGAACTGAAGCTTTCTTT
abundance: .; j_gene: TRBJ2-7; v_gene: TRBV3-1; d_gene: TRBD2; CDR3aa: CASSHSYSGSSHEQYF; CDR3nt: TGTGCCAGCAGCCACTCCTATAGCGGGAGTTCCCACGAGCAGTACTTC
abundance: large; j_gene: TRBJ1-2; v_gene: TRBV29-1; d_gene: .; CDR3aa: CSVEERTQGYGYTF; CDR3nt: TGCAGCGTTGAAGAGCGAACACAGGGCTATGGCTACACCTTC
abundance: once; j_gene: TRBJ2-7; v_gene: TRBV20-1; d_gene: TRBD2; CDR3aa: CSARGPASGRLSYEQYF; CDR3nt: TGCAGTGCTAGAGGTCCGGCTAGCGGGAGGTTATCCTACGAGCAGTACTTC
abundance: .; j_gene: TRBJ2-1; v_gene: TRBV11-2; d_gene: .; CDR3aa: CASSLESGVFNEQFF; CDR3nt: TGTGCCAGCAGCTTAGAATCAGGGGTGTTCAATGAGCAGTTCTTC
abundance: medium-sized; j_gene: TRBJ2-1; v_gene: TRBV6-2/TRBV6-3; d_gene: TRBD2; CDR3aa: CASRTLAGRNNEQFF; CDR3nt: TGTGCCAGCAGAACACTAGCGGGGAGAAACAATGAGCAGTTCTTC
abundance: .; j_gene: TRBJ2-7; v_gene: TRBV25-1; d_gene: TRBD1; CDR3aa: CASSQQGYDQYF; CDR3nt: TGTGCCAGCAGTCAACAGGGGTACGATCAATACTTC
abundance: few; j_gene: TRBJ1-1; v_gene: TRBV19; d_gene: .; CDR3aa: CASSIAGVVNTEAFF; CDR3nt: TGTGCCAGTAGTATAGCCGGGGTTGTGAACACTGAAGCTTTCTTT
abundance: .; j_gene: TRBJ1-1; v_gene: TRBV20-1; d_gene: .; CDR3aa: CSALKGRENTEAFF; CDR3nt: TGCAGTGCCCTTAAGGGCAGGGAGAACACTGAAGCTTTCTTT